A single sample is the source of the 30 T cell receptor beta chains below, sequenced in a study of T-cell reconstitution after alpha-beta-depleted transplantation in children. Construction of the TCRbeta library involved unique molecular identifiers. Using its own MiXCR run on the PCR reads, TCRdb lists one record per CDR3 protein. Here the sample spans 700,000 to 950,000 distinct CDR3 sequences, about 15% being singletons. This material consisted of PBMCs, mostly from graft donor cells, taken 360 days after TCRalphabeta/CD19-depleted stem cell transplant. The receptor set was obtained from a male patient younger than 18 who had a stem cell transplant for acute lymphoblastic leukemia, so the T cells may come from the graft donor.

This clonotype was picked up a small number of times. The rearrangement uses TRBV7-9 and TRBJ2-1; D not resolved. The CDR3 is 16 residues long. The V and J ends lost 1 base and 9 bases respectively, with 19 bases between them. CDR1 is SEHNR, CDR2 FQNEAQ, per germline (reference sequence). The CDR3 DNA sequence: TGTGCCAGCAGCTTAGGTCAGCTAGGCCACTTCACTGAGCAGTTCTTC. Protein product: CASSLGQLGHFTEQFF.

The rearrangement joins TRBV4-1 to TRBJ2-7; D is unresolved. The V end was cut by 3 bases, the J end by 2 bases, with 17 bases between. This CDR3 is 16 amino acids long. The germline V gene encodes CDR1 MGHRA and CDR2 YSYEKL. CDR3 residues: CASSQRLESTTYEQYF. The DNA for the CDR3 is TGCGCCAGCAGCCAGCGACTGGAATCCACTACCTACGAGCAGTACTTC.

This chain links TRBV20-1 with TRBJ1-5; no firm D call. This CDR3 has 15 residues. CDR1 is DFQATT and CDR2 is SNEGSKA in the germline V gene (reference sequence). V gave up 3 bases and J gave up 3 bases, with 15 bases separating them. The CDR3 DNA reads TGCAGTGCTAGTTACTTAAGCTCCCCCAATCAGCCCCAGCATTTT. It yields the protein CSASYLSSPNQPQHF.

The chain is built from TRBV20-1 and TRBJ2-3, with 9 bases aligning to TRBD2. The length of the CDR3 is 16 residues. Trimming at V came to 3 bases and at J to 3 bases, leaving 10 bases not matched to a gene. Germline loops: CDR1 DFQATT, CDR2 SNEGSKA (reference sequence). The DNA for the CDR3 is TGCAGTGCTAGTCTAATATCGGGACTAGCAACAGATACGCAGTATTTT. Translating gives CSASLISGLATDTQYF.

The V and J genes are TRBV12-3 or TRBV12-4 and TRBJ2-7, with TRBD1 matching 7 bases. The CDR3 spans 18 residues. Germline trimming cut 6 bases from V and 1 base from J; bases unmatched to any gene: 18. Written as DNA, the CDR3 is TGTGCCAGCAGCCCAACCAGGGGGAAGGCCCGTAATTCCTACGAGCAGTACTTC. It is translated as CASSPTRGKARNSYEQYF.

This clonotype was seen only a few times. This chain connects TRBV9 to TRBJ2-4, with 7 bases fitting TRBD1. Per germline, CDR1 SGDLS and CDR2 YYNGEE. J lost 2 bases, V lost 4 bases, and 9 bases had no gene match. CDR3 length: 16 amino acids. Here the CDR3 reads CASSSHQQGSKNIQYF. Written as DNA, the CDR3 is TGTGCCAGCAGCTCCCACCAACAGGGGTCCAAAAACATTCAGTACTTC.

This chain uses TRBV27 with TRBJ2-7, with D perhaps given as TRBD1 or TRBD2 (5 bases each). CDR3 length: 13 amino acids. Trimming took off 7 bases at V and 6 bases at J, with 16 bases between the two ends. CDR1 and CDR2 from the germline V gene are MNHEY and SMNVEV (reference sequence). The CDR3 DNA is TGTGCCAGCACCCCTGGGGGAAAGGGCGAGCAGTACTTC. This codes for CASTPGGKGEQYF.

The table lists this clonotype with a few counts. CDR3 sequence: CASSLERTVYGYTF. In DNA form, the CDR3 reads TGCGCCAGCAGCTTGGAGCGGACCGTATATGGCTACACCTTC. The chain is built from TRBV5-1 and TRBJ1-2; D call uncertain. Germline assignment: CDR1 SGHRS and CDR2 YFSETQ. CDR3 length: 14 amino acids. The V gene lost 0 bases and the J gene lost 5 bases, with 11 bases spanning the gap.

This clonotype appeared a few times. The rearrangement links TRBV7-9 to TRBJ1-1, with a possible D match to TRBD1 (5 bases). The germline V gene has CDR1 SEHNR and CDR2 FQNEAQ (reference sequence). The V gene lost 8 bases and the J gene lost 5 bases, with 18 bases spanning the gap. The CDR3 consists of 14 residues. The CDR3 DNA sequence: TGTGCCAGCCATCGACCCCAGGGAAGGACTGAAGCTTTCTTT. Protein sequence: CASHRPQGRTEAFF. The full variable domain, rest sourced from reference TRBV7-9 and TRBJ1-1, is DTGVSQNPRHKITKRGQNVTFRCDPISEHNRLYWYRQTLGQGPEFLTYFQNEAQLEKSRLLSDRFSAERPKGSFSTLEIQRTEQGDSAMYLCASHRPQGRTEAFFGQGTRLTVV.

The genes are TRBV20-1 and TRBJ2-5; TRBD1 is a possible D gene (8 bases). The CDR3 is made up of 15 amino acids. V lost 5 bases to trimming and J lost 5 bases, with 21 bases between them. In germline, CDR1 is DFQATT, CDR2 SNEGSKA (reference sequence). Written as DNA, the CDR3 is TGCAGTGCTCTATACAGGGGGGGATATAGGGAGACCCAGTACTTC. Its translation is CSALYRGGYRETQYF.

This clonotype was observed a handful of times. The V call is TRBV5-6, the J call TRBJ1-5; D gene uncertain. Germline-derived CDR1 and CDR2 are SGHDT and YYEEEE. The CDR3 contains 15 residues. The germline V and J ends were trimmed by 3 bases and 3 bases, with 13 bases remaining between them. The CDR3 region is CASSSSGRLNQPQHF. For the CDR3, the DNA is TGTGCCAGCAGCTCTTCCGGCAGGCTCAATCAGCCCCAGCATTTT.

The chain links TRBV29-1 to TRBJ2-3; tentative D call: TRBD2 (6 bases). Germline-derived CDR1 and CDR2 are SQVTM and ANQGSEA. The CDR3 length is 13 residues. Trimming stripped 6 bases from V and 5 bases from J, with 15 bases between. Here the CDR3 DNA reads TGCAGCGTATTGACTAGATTTGGAGATACGCAGTATTTT. Its translation is CSVLTRFGDTQYF.

Only a few counts were recorded for this clonotype. The CDR3 sequence is CATSASTGVFDEQYF. The CDR3 DNA sequence: TGTGCCACCAGCGCGAGCACAGGGGTTTTTGACGAGCAGTACTTC. The chain joins TRBV15 to TRBJ2-7, with 7 nucleotides matching TRBD1. V was pared by 5 bases and J by 5 bases, with 12 bases of the junction left unmatched. The germline V gene encodes CDR1 LNHNV and CDR2 YYDKDF (reference sequence). The CDR3 has 15 residues.

This clonotype was counted between two and nine times. The rearrangement joins TRBV30 to TRBJ2-7, with 7 bases fitting TRBD1. Germline V lookup: CDR1 GTSNPN, CDR2 SVGIG (reference sequence). The CDR3 spans 14 residues. Unmatched junction bases numbered 5, after V lost 0 bases and J lost 3 bases. The CDR3 here is CAWSVGQVGYEQYF. CDR3 bases: TGTGCCTGGAGTGTAGGACAGGTGGGCTACGAGCAGTACTTC.

The chain is built from TRBV24-1 and TRBJ2-3, with D possibly called TRBD1 or TRBD2 (6 bases each). This CDR3 contains 16 residues. V was shortened by 5 bases and J by 2 bases, with 16 bases between the two germline ends. The germline CDR1 and CDR2 sequences are KGHDR and SFDVKD. The CDR3: CATSGGKGEDTDTQYF. As DNA, the CDR3 is TGTGCCACCAGTGGAGGCAAGGGGGAGGACACAGATACGCAGTATTTT.

This clonotype was seen more than once but under ten times. V is TRBV6-1 and J is TRBJ2-5, with 8 bases that match TRBD1. CDR1 is MNHNS, CDR2 SASEGT, per germline. The CDR3 covers 17 residues. J gave up 1 base and V 7 bases, and 14 bases lay outside the gene matches. The CDR3 here is CASTPLSTGAFQETQYF. DNA for the CDR3: TGTGCCAGCACCCCTCTGTCGACAGGGGCCTTCCAAGAGACCCAGTACTTC.

This clonotype was seen at least ten times. One junction end disagrees with the germline gene, perhaps due to a read error. The chain recombines TRBV7-3 with TRBJ2-1, with D hard to call. This CDR3 has 16 residues. The germline V gene encodes CDR1 SGHTA and CDR2 FQGTGA. The CDR3 DNA sequence: TGTGCCAGCAGCATAACCGCTAGGACCTCTCACAATGAGCAGTTCTTC. The encoded protein is CASSITARTSHNEQFF.

This clonotype came up a few times. The gene calls are TRBV24-1 and TRBJ2-5; 9 nucleotides line up with TRBD1. CDR3 length equals 16 residues. Germline lookup yields CDR1 KGHDR and CDR2 SFDVKD. J lost 7 bases, V lost 3 bases, and 11 bases had no gene match. Here the CDR3 reads CATSDQTGTGYRTQYF. CDR3 DNA: TGTGCCACCAGTGATCAAACCGGGACAGGGTATAGGACCCAGTACTTC.

V is TRBV20-1 and J is TRBJ2-1; D is unclear. CDR1 is DFQATT and CDR2 is SNEGSKA in the germline V gene (reference sequence). The germline V and J ends were trimmed by 0 bases and 3 bases, with 3 bases remaining between them. This CDR3 spans 12 amino acids. CDR3 DNA: TGCAGTGCTAGAGACTTCTACAATGAGCAGTTCTTC. Translation: CSARDFYNEQFF.

This rearrangement joins TRBV11-2 to TRBJ2-7; 8 bases match TRBD2. V was clipped by 1 base and J by 7 bases; unmatched bases: 12. The CDR3 has 16 residues. The germline gives CDR1 SGHAT, CDR2 FQNNGV. CDR3 loop: CASSLAFGPPGGEQYF. The CDR3 nucleotides are TGTGCCAGCAGCTTAGCCTTCGGGCCGCCGGGAGGGGAGCAGTACTTC.

This clonotype was counted a few times. CDR3: CASSVTGTGFYEQYF. The CDR3 nucleotides are TGTGCCAGCAGCGTCACCGGGACAGGGTTCTACGAGCAGTACTTC. The chain combines TRBV3-1 with TRBJ2-7, with 9 bases matching TRBD1. Per germline, CDR1 LGHDT and CDR2 YNNKEL (reference sequence). The CDR3 loop spans 15 amino acids. The V and J ends lost 5 bases and 3 bases, in that order; junction bases with no gene match: 8.

The chain uses TRBV25-1 and TRBJ2-3; 7 nucleotides align to TRBD1. CDR3 length: 15 amino acids. J lost 5 bases, V lost 2 bases, and 7 bases had no gene match. Germline assignment: CDR1 MGHDK and CDR2 SYGVNS. As DNA, the CDR3 is TGTGCCAGCAGTGAAGGGGACAGCCCATTAGATACGCAGTATTTT. It is translated as CASSEGDSPLDTQYF.

In this sample, this clonotype turned up a few times. The genes are TRBV28 and TRBJ2-1, with a possible D match to TRBD2 (6 bases). The V gene's germline CDR1 is MDHEN and CDR2 SYDVKM. Trimming removed 5 bases from V and 2 bases from J, with 22 bases in between. The CDR3 is made up of 18 amino acids. The CDR3 DNA reads TGTGCCAGCAGTCCAGCGGTTTGGGGGGTTCGCGCCTACAATGAGCAGTTCTTC. This translates into CASSPAVWGVRAYNEQFF.

The V and J genes are TRBV2 and TRBJ2-3; 11 bases are a match to TRBD2. The ends lost 11 bases at V and 0 bases at J; junction bases unmatched: 7. CDR3 length equals 15 residues. In germline, CDR1 is SNHLY, CDR2 FYNNEI. The chain's CDR3 is CAGRLAGFSTDTQYF. Written as DNA, the CDR3 is TGTGCCGGAAGACTAGCGGGGTTTAGCACAGATACGCAGTATTTT.

This clonotype was counted at least ten times. The chain couples TRBV12-3 or TRBV12-4 to TRBJ1-5; D remains unclear. The CDR3 runs 15 residues. V was pared by 8 bases and J by 5 bases, with 19 bases between. The CDR3 sequence: CASLVQGGSYQPQHF. The CDR3 nucleotides are TGTGCCAGCCTAGTTCAAGGAGGCTCTTATCAGCCCCAGCATTTT.

This chain links TRBV3-1 with TRBJ1-2; D remains unclear. In germline, CDR1 is LGHDT, CDR2 YNNKEL (reference sequence). CDR3 length: 14 amino acids. V lost 4 bases to trimming and J lost 4 bases, with 13 bases between them. The CDR3 loop is CASSPPAWPYGYTF. The CDR3 DNA reads TGTGCCAGCAGCCCCCCCGCCTGGCCCTATGGCTACACCTTC.

This clonotype has only a few counts. J is TRBJ2-5 and V is TRBV20-1; D unresolved. CDR3 length equals 12 residues. The V and J ends lost 0 bases and 7 bases respectively, with 9 bases between them. Germline V lookup: CDR1 DFQATT, CDR2 SNEGSKA (reference sequence). CDR3 protein: CSARDPATTQYF. The CDR3 DNA is TGCAGTGCTAGAGATCCCGCGACGACCCAGTACTTC.

The chain links TRBV27 to TRBJ2-7, with 7 bases identical to TRBD1. The CDR3 covers 14 residues. After removal of 5 bases from V and 2 bases from J, the junction contained 6 bases not matched to a gene. The germline V gene encodes CDR1 MNHEY and CDR2 SMNVEV (reference sequence). This CDR3 is CASSPTGIPYEQYF. The CDR3, as DNA: TGTGCCAGCAGTCCGACAGGGATCCCCTACGAGCAGTACTTC.

As regards this clonotype: A clone one base away is much larger, so this may be a read error. V usage is TRBV11-2 and J usage is TRBJ2-3; D might be TRBD2 (5 bases). V lost 1 base and J lost 2, with 10 bases in between. The CDR3 is 15 amino acids. Germline CDR1 is SGHAT and CDR2 is FQNNGV. The CDR3 loop reads CASSLGEGFTDTQYF. CDR3 nucleotides: TGTGCCAGCAGCTTAGGAGAGGGATTCACAGATACGCAGTATTTT. Full variable domain (outside the CDR3, taken from reference TRBV11-2 and TRBJ2-3): EAGVAQSPRYKIIEKRQSVAFWCNPISGHATLYWYQQILGQGPKLLIQFQNNGVVDDSQLPKDRFSAERLKGVDSTLKIQPAKLEDSAVYLCASSLGEGFTDTQYFGPGTRLTVL.

This clonotype was seen ten or more times. The V call is TRBV5-5, the J call TRBJ2-3; the match to TRBD2 covers 13 bases. V shed 4 bases, J shed 4 bases, and the junction held 3 bases outside the gene matches. CDR1 is SGHKS and CDR2 is YYEKEE in the germline V gene (reference sequence). This CDR3 has 15 amino acids. The CDR3 region is CASSRTSGGPDTQYF. In DNA, the CDR3 is TGTGCCAGCAGCCGGACTAGCGGGGGCCCAGATACGCAGTATTTT.